A single sample is the source of the 8 T cell receptor beta chains below, sequenced in a study of blood T cell repertoires in COVID-19. Repertoires were generated with immunoSEQ multiplex PCR, while TCRdb's copy carries only in-frame clones and drops some. The sample holds 200,000 to 250,000 clones, 90% seen once. Sequenced input: PBMCs or T cells enriched from blood (not recorded which). These receptors came from a man under 40 who had been exposed to COVID-19.

Only one count was recorded for this clone. The genes are TRBV19 and TRBJ1-1; TRBD1 aligns across 7 bases. Unmatched junction bases numbered 10, after V lost 7 bases and J lost 5 bases. The CDR3 has 14 amino acids. Germline loops: CDR1 LNHDA, CDR2 SQIVND (reference sequence). The CDR3 here is CASNGVWGQTEAFF. CDR3 nucleotide sequence: TGTGCCAGTAACGGGGTTTGGGGACAGACTGAAGCTTTCTTT.

The CDR3 is CASMEVAGGPTDTQYF. CDR3 bases: TGTGCCAGCATGGAAGTAGCGGGGGGGCCTACAGATACGCAGTATTTT. The rearrangement links TRBV2 to TRBJ2-3; 11 nucleotides agree with TRBD2. Trimming cost V 7 bases and J 3 bases; bases outside gene matches: 9. The CDR3 consists of 16 residues. Germline V lookup: CDR1 SNHLY, CDR2 FYNNEI.

This chain joins TRBV19 and TRBJ2-1; 12 bases align to TRBD2. The length of the CDR3 is 13 residues. V gave up 4 bases and J gave up 10 bases; unmatched junction bases: 2. Germline-derived CDR1 and CDR2 are LNHDA and SQIVND (reference sequence). The CDR3 DNA reads TGTGCCAGTAGTAGGACTAGCGGGACCGAGCAGTTCTTC. Amino acid sequence: CASSRTSGTEQFF. The full variable domain, rest sourced from reference TRBV19 and TRBJ2-1, is DGGITQSPKYLFRKEGQNVTLSCEQNLNHDAMYWYRQDPGQGLRLIYYSQIVNDFQKGDIAEGYSVSREKKESFPLTVTSAQKNPTAFYLCASSRTSGTEQFFGPGTRLTVL.

The CDR3 DNA reads TGTGCCAGTAGTACCCTACCCGGACAGCAGAACACCGGGGAGCTGTTTTTT. Residues: CASSTLPGQQNTGELFF. The chain is built from TRBV19 and TRBJ2-2; D perhaps matches TRBD1 (6 bases). The CDR3 extends over 17 amino acids. Germline V gene lookup returns CDR1 LNHDA and CDR2 SQIVND (reference sequence). V gave up 4 bases and J gave up 1 base, with 16 bases separating them.

J is TRBJ2-5 and V is TRBV5-1, with TRBD1 as a possible D gene (5 bases). Looked up from germline, CDR1 is SGHRS and CDR2 is YFSETQ. This CDR3 contains 13 residues. The V gene lost 4 bases and the J gene lost 2 bases, with 9 bases spanning the gap. The CDR3 nucleotides read TGCGCCAGCAGCATGACAGCTCAAGAGACCCAGTACTTC. It encodes CASSMTAQETQYF.

The V gene is TRBV3-1 (or the pseudogene TRBV3-2), the J gene TRBJ2-1, with D tentatively TRBD1 (5 bases). The ends were cut back, 5 bases at V and 7 bases at J, with 15 bases in the middle. Germline CDR1 is LGHDT and CDR2 is YNNKEL (reference sequence). This CDR3 spans 14 amino acids. Here the CDR3 reads CASSEHSGLNEQFF. In DNA form, the CDR3 reads TGTGCCAGCAGCGAGCACTCAGGGTTGAATGAGCAGTTCTTC.

This rearrangement joins TRBV5-6 to TRBJ1-5; 7 bases map to TRBD1. V dropped 3 bases and J dropped 5; count of bases not matched to a gene: 5. Germline CDR1 and CDR2: SGHDT and YYEEEE. CDR3 length equals 14 residues. The CDR3 bases are TGTGCCAGCAGCTCACAGGGGCGCCATCAGCCCCAGCATTTT. Amino acids: CASSSQGRHQPQHF.

This clone appeared a few times. This chain connects TRBV5-1 to TRBJ1-6; 9 bases agree with TRBD1. The germline gives CDR1 SGHRS, CDR2 YFSETQ. The CDR3 has 15 residues. With 4 bases clipped from V and 7 bases from J, the junction kept 6 bases outside the gene matches. Here the CDR3 reads CASSLTQGANSPLHF. Written as DNA, the CDR3 is TGCGCCAGCAGCCTCACACAGGGGGCCAATTCACCCCTCCACTTT.